This T cell receptor (beta chain) comes out of a study of blood T cell repertoires in COVID-19. Study context: Italy, Spain and the United States were the sources of the convalescent and acute COVID-19 samples. Nucleic acid was either cDNA or gDNA, and it came from T cells, B-cell-depleted T cells, or PBMCs.

This clone came up many times. Enrollees, roughly 18 to 89 years old, lived in around 23 US areas. Cohorts were based on clinical histories the participants reported. The table came from immunoSEQ multiplex PCR; TCRdb's copy has only in-frame clones and leaves some out. The sample shows about 200,000 clones, around 82% of them seen only once. The CDR3 spans 14 residues. With 7 bases clipped from V and 6 bases from J, the junction kept 11 bases outside the gene matches. The germline V gene encodes CDR1 SGHRS and CDR2 YFSETQ. The TCR sequence derives from a middle-aged woman with acute COVID-19. V gene TRBV5-1 combines with J gene TRBJ2-7; the match to TRBD1 covers 9 bases. The sequenced sample consisted of PBMCs or T cells enriched from blood (not recorded which). The CDR3 DNA sequence: TGCGCCAGCGGACCGGGACAGGGACGGACCGAGCAGTACTTC. It translates to CASGPGQGRTEQYF. The variable domain in full, with the rest retrieved from reference TRBV5-1 and TRBJ2-7, is KAGVTQTPRYLIKTRGQQVTLSCSPISGHRSVSWYQQTPGQGLQFLFEYFSETQRNKGNFPGRFSGRQFSNSRSEMNVSTLELGDSALYLCASGPGQGRTEQYFGPGTRLTVT.